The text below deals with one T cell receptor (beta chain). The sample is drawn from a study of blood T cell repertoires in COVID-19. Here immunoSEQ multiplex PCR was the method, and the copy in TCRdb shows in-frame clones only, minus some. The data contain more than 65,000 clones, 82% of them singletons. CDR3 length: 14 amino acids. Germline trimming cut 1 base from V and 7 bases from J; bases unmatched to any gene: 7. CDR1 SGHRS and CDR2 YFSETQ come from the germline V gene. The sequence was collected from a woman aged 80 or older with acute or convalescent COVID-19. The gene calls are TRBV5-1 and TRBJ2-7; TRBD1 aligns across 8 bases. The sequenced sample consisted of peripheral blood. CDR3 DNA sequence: TGCGCCAGCAGCTTGATTCAGGGGGCGGGTGAGCAGTACTTC. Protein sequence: CASSLIQGAGEQYF.